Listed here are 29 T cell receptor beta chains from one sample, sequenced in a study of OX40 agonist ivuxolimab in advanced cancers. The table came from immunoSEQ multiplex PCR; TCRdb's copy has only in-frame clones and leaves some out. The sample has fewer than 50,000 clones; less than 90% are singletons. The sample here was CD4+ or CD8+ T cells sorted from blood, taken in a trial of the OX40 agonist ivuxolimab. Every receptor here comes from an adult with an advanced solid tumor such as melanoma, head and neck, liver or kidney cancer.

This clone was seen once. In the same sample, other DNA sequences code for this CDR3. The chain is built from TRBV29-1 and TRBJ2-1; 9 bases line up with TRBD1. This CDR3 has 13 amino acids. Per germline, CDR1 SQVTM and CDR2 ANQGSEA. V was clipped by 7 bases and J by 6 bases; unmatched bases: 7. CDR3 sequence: CSADRGIGNEQFF. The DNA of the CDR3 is TGCAGCGCAGACAGGGGGATCGGCAATGAGCAGTTCTTC.

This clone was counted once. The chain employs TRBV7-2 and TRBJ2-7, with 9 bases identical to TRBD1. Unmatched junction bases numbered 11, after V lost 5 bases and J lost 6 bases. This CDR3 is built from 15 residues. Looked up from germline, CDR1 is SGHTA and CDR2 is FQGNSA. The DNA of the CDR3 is TGTGCCAGCAGCCCAACCGACAGGGGGTATATCGAGCAGTACTTC. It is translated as CASSPTDRGYIEQYF.

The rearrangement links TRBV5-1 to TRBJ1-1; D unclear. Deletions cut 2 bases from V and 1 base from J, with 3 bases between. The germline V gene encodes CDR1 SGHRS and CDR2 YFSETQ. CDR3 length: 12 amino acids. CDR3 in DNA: TGCGCCAGCAGCTTCGGGAACACTGAAGCTTTCTTT. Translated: CASSFGNTEAFF.

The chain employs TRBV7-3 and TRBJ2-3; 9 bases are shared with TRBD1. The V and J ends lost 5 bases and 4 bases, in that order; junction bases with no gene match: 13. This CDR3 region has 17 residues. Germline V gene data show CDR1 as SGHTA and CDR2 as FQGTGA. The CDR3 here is CASSKTQQGAGSDTQYF. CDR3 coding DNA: TGTGCCAGCAGCAAAACCCAACAGGGGGCTGGTTCAGATACGCAGTATTTT.

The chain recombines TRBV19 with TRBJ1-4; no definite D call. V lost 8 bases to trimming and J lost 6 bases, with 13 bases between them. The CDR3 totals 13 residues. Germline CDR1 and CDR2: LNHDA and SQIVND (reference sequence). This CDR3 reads CASRYTGDEKLFF. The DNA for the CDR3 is TGTGCCAGTCGCTATACGGGAGATGAAAAACTGTTTTTT.

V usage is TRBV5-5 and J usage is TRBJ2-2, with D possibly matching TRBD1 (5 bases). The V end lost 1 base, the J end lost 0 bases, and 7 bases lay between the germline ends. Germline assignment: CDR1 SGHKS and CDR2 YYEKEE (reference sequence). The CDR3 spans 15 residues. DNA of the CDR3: TGTGCCAGCAGCTTGAAGGGGTCGAACACCGGGGAGCTGTTTTTT. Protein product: CASSLKGSNTGELFF. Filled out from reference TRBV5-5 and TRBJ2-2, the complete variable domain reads DAGVTQSPTHLIKTRGQQVTLRCSPISGHKSVSWYQQVLGQGPQFIFQYYEKEERGRGNFPDRFSARQFPNYSSELNVNALLLGDSALYLCASSLKGSNTGELFFGEGSRLTVL.

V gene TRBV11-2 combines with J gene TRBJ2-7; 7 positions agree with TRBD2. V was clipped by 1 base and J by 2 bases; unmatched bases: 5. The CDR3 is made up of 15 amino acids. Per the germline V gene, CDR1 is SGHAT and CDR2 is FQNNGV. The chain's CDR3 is CASSLASGGAYEQYF. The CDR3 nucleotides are TGTGCCAGCAGCTTAGCTAGCGGAGGGGCCTACGAGCAGTACTTC.

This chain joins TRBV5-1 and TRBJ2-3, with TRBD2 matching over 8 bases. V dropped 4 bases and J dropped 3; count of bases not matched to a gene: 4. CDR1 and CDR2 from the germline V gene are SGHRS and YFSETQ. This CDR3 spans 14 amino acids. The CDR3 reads CASSPPGGTDTQYF. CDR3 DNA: TGCGCCAGCAGCCCCCCGGGAGGGACAGATACGCAGTATTTT. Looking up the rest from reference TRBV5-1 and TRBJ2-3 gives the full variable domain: KAGVTQTPRYLIKTRGQQVTLSCSPISGHRSVSWYQQTPGQGLQFLFEYFSETQRNKGNFPGRFSGRQFSNSRSEMNVSTLELGDSALYLCASSPPGGTDTQYFGPGTRLTVL.

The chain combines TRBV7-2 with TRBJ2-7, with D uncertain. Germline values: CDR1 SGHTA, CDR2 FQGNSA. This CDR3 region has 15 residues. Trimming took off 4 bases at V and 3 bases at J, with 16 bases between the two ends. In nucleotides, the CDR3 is TGTGCCAGCAGCTCTTTCGCCCTAGTAGTCTACGAGCAGTACTTC. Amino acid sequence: CASSSFALVVYEQYF.

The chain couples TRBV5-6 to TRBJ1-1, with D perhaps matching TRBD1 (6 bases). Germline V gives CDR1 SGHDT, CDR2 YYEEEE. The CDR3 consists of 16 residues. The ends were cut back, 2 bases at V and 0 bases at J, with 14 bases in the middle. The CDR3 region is CASSLLQGFMNTEAFF. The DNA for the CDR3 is TGTGCCAGCAGCTTATTACAGGGATTTATGAACACTGAAGCTTTCTTT. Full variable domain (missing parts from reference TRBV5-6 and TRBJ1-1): DAGVTQSPTHLIKTRGQQVTLRCSPKSGHDTVSWYQQALGQGPQFIFQYYEEEERQRGNFPDRFSGHQFPNYSSELNVNALLLGDSALYLCASSLLQGFMNTEAFFGQGTRLTVV.

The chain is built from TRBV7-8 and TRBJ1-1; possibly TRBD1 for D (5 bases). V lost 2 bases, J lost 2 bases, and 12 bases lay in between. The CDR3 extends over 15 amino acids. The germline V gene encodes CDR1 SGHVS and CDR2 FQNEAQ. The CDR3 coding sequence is TGTGCCAGCAGCTTACCTGGGGCGGTAAACACTGAAGCTTTCTTT. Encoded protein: CASSLPGAVNTEAFF.

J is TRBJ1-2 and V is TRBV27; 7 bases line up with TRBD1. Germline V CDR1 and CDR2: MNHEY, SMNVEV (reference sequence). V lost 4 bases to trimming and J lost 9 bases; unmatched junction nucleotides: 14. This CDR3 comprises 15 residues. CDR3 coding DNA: TGTGCCAGCAGTTCTCCGGGACAGACACCTATAAGCTACACCTTC. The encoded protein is CASSSPGQTPISYTF.

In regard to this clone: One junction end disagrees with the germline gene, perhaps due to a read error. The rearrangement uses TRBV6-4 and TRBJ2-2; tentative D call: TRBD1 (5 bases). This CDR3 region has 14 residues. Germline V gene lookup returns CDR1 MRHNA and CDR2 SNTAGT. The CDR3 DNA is TGTGCCTGCAGCCCTGACAGTTGGGCCGGGGAGCTGTTTTTT. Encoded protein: CACSPDSWAGELFF.

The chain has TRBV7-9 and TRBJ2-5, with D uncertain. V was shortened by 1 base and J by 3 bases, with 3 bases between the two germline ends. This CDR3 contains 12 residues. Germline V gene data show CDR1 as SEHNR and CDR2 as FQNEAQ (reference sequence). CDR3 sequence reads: CASSLDKETQYF. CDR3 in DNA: TGTGCCAGCAGCTTAGACAAAGAGACCCAGTACTTC. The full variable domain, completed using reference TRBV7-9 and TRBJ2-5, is DTGVSQNPRHKITKRGQNVTFRCDPISEHNRLYWYRQTLGQGPEFLTYFQNEAQLEKSRLLSDRFSAERPKGSFSTLEIQRTEQGDSAMYLCASSLDKETQYFGPGTRLLVL.

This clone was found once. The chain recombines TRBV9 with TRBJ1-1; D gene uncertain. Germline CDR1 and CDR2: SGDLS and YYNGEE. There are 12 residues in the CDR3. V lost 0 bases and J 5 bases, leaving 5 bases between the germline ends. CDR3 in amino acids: CASSVEGTEAFF. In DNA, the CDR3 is TGTGCCAGCAGCGTAGAAGGGACTGAAGCTTTCTTT. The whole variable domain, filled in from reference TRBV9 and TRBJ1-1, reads DSGVTQTPKHLITATGQRVTLRCSPRSGDLSVYWYQQSLDQGLQFLIQYYNGEERAKGNILERFSAQQFPDLHSELNLSSLELGDSALYFCASSVEGTEAFFGQGTRLTVV.

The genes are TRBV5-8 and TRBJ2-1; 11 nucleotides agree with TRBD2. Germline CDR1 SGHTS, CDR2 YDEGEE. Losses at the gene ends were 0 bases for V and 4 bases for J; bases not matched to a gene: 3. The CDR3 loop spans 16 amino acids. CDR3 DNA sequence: TGTGCCAGCAGCTTGGCCATAGCGGGGGGGTACAATGAGCAGTTCTTC. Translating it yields CASSLAIAGGYNEQFF.

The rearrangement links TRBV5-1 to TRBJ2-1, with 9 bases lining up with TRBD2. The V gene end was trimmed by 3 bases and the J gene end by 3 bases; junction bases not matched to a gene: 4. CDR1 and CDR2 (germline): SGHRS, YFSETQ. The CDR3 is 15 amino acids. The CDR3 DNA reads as TGCGCCAGCAGCTCAGCGGGGGGCGACTACAATGAGCAGTTCTTC. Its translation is CASSSAGGDYNEQFF. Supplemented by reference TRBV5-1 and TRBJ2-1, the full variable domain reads KAGVTQTPRYLIKTRGQQVTLSCSPISGHRSVSWYQQTPGQGLQFLFEYFSETQRNKGNFPGRFSGRQFSNSRSEMNVSTLELGDSALYLCASSSAGGDYNEQFFGPGTRLTVL.

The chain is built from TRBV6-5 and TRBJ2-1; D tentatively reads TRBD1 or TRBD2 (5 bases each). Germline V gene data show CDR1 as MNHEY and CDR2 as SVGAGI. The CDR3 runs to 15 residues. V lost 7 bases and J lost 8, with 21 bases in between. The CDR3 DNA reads TGTGCCAGCAACCTGGGACGGAGACCCCGGGATGAGCAGTTCTTC. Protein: CASNLGRRPRDEQFF.

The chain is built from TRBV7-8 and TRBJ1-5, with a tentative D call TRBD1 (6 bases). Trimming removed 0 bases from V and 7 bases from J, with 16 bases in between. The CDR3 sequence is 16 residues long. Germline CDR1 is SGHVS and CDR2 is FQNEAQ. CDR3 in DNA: TGTGCCAGCAGCTTAGCGGTGTTGGGGGGCCGGCAGCCCCAGCATTTT. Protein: CASSLAVLGGRQPQHF.

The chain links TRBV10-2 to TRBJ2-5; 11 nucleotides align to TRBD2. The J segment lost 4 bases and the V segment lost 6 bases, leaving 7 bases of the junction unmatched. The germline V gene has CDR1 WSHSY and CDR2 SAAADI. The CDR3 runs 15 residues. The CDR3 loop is CASSPGLAESETQYF. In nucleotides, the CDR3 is TGCGCCAGCAGCCCGGGACTAGCGGAGTCAGAGACCCAGTACTTC.

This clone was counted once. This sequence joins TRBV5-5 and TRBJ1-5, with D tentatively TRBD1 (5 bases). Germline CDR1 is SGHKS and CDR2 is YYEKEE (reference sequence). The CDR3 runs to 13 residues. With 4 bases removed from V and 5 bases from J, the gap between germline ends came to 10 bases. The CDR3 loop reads CASSPDTDQPQHF. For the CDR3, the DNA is TGTGCCAGCAGCCCGGACACGGATCAGCCCCAGCATTTT. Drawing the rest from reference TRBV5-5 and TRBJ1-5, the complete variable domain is DAGVTQSPTHLIKTRGQQVTLRCSPISGHKSVSWYQQVLGQGPQFIFQYYEKEERGRGNFPDRFSARQFPNYSSELNVNALLLGDSALYLCASSPDTDQPQHFGDGTRLSIL.

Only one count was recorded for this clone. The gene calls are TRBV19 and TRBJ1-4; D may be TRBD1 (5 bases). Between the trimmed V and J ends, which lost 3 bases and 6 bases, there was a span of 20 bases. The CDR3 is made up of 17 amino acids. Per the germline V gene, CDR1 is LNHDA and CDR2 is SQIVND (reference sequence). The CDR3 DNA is TGTGCCAGTAGTATCGACTATTCGGCCAGGGCGGATGAAAAACTGTTTTTT. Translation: CASSIDYSARADEKLFF.

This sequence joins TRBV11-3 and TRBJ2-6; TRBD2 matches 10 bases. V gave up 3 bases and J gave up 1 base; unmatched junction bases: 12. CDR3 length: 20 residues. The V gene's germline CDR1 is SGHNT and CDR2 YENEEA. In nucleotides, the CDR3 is TGTGCCAGCAGCTTTGGTTTGTCTAGCGGGAGATGGTCTGGGGCCAACGTCCTGACTTTC. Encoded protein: CASSFGLSSGRWSGANVLTF.

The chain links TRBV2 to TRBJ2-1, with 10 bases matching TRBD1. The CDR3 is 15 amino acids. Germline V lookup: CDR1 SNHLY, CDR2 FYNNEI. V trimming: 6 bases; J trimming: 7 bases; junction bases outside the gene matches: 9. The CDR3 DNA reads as TGTGCCAGCAGGGGGGGGACAGGGGTTCTGAATGAGCAGTTCTTC. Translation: CASRGGTGVLNEQFF.

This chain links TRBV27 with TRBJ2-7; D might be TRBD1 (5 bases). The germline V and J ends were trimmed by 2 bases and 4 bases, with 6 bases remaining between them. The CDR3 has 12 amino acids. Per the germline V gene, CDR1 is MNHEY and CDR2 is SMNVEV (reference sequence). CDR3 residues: CASSLQGYEQYF. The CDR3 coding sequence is TGTGCCAGCAGTTTACAGGGTTACGAGCAGTACTTC.

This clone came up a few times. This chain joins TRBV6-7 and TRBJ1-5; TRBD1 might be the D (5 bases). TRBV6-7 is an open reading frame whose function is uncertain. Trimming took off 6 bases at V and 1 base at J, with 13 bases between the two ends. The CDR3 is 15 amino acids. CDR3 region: CASRVGRESNQPQHF. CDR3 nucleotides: TGTGCCAGCAGAGTTGGCAGGGAGAGCAATCAGCCCCAGCATTTT.

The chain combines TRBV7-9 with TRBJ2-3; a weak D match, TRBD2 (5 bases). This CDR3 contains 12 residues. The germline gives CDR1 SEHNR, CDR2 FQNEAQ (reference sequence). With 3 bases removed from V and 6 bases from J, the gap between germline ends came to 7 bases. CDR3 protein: CASSFPGDTQYF. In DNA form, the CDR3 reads TGTGCCAGCAGCTTTCCGGGGGATACGCAGTATTTT. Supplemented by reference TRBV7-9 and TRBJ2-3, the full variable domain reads DTGVSQNPRHKITKRGQNVTFRCDPISEHNRLYWYRQTLGQGPEFLTYFQNEAQLEKSRLLSDRFSAERPKGSFSTLEIQRTEQGDSAMYLCASSFPGDTQYFGPGTRLTVL.

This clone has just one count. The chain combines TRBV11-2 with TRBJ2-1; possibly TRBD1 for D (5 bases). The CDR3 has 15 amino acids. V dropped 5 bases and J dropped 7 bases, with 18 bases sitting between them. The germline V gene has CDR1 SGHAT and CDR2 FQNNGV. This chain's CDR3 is CASSRRQLGVNEQFF. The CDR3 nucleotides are TGTGCCAGCAGCCGCCGGCAGCTAGGGGTAAATGAGCAGTTCTTC.

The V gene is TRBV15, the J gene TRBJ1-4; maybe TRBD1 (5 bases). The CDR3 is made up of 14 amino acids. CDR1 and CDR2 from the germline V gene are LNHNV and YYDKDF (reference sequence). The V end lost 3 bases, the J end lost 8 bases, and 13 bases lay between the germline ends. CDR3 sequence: CATSSGTRNEKLFF. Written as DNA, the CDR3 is TGTGCCACCAGCAGCGGGACTCGGAACGAAAAACTGTTTTTT.